This T cell receptor beta chain was captured in a study of human T cells and chemical hapten exposure. The wider study: Diagnoses of alopecia areata, totalis or universalis occurred in mostly female patients. The study's findings and limits: The study found that PT1 expanded TCR counts correlated positively with patch test score.

For this clonotype: Its antigen remains unknown.

Time point specified: patch test 1, 2 weeks after DPC sensitization. Treatment here: therapeutic diphenylcyclopropenone sensitization with weekly scalp DPC. Non-pregnant alopecia patients aged 18 to 70, suitable for DPC therapy. Each CDR3 protein is one row after TCRdb ran MiXCR on the RACE reads. This repertoire shows about 71,000 distinct CDR3 sequences, around 9.5% found once; its top ten account for approximately 3%. The CDR3 consists of 13 residues. Germline CDR1 and CDR2: PRHDT and FYEKMQ (reference sequence). Trimming stripped 3 bases from V and 2 bases from J, with 8 bases between. This chain connects TRBV13 to TRBJ2-7; D not resolved. The receptor comes from a woman between 35 and 50 years old with alopecia areata. Some clones in this sample may be carry-over from other donors' samples. The sequenced sample was whole blood, obtained in connection with sensitization to the hapten diphenylcyclopropenone (DPC). The CDR3 bases are TGTGCCAGCAGCTTGGGCAGGACCTACGAGCAGTACTTC. This translates into CASSLGRTYEQYF.